Listed below are T cell receptor beta chains from one sample, sequenced in a study of Graves' ophthalmopathy and Graves' hyperthyroidism. TCRdb itself ran the multiplex PCR reads through MiXCR, one entry per CDR3 protein. Of around 660,000 distinct CDR3 sequences listed, about 40% are singletons. Sample: peripheral blood. The source is an adult man with Graves' ophthalmopathy. CDR3s include the opening cysteine and the closing phenylalanine or tryptophan. Each record gives: J gene, V gene, clone size, D gene, CDR3 DNA, CDR3 protein. The D gene is left open where the match is weak. Clone size is shown for a subset of rows, as once, few, many or a class of expanded clone.

j_call: TRBJ2-5; v_call: TRBV25-1; clone_size: many; d_call: .; cdr3_nt: TGTGCCAGCAGTGATACCCGACAGGGAGGCGTGACCCAGTACTTC; cdr3_aa: CASSDTRQGGVTQYF
j_call: TRBJ1-5; v_call: TRBV7-8; clone_size: once; d_call: .; cdr3_nt: TGTGCCAGCGGCGCGGGGCCCAATCAGCCCCAGCATTTT; cdr3_aa: CASGAGPNQPQHF
j_call: TRBJ2-2; v_call: TRBV7-3; clone_size: .; d_call: TRBD1; cdr3_nt: TGTGCCAGCAGCTCGTCCGGGACAGCCAACACCGGGGAGCTGTTTTTT; cdr3_aa: CASSSSGTANTGELFF
j_call: TRBJ2-7; v_call: TRBV20-1; clone_size: .; d_call: TRBD1; cdr3_nt: TGCAGTGCTAGGACCGGGACAGGGCCCTACGAGCAGTACTTC; cdr3_aa: CSARTGTGPYEQYF
j_call: TRBJ1-4; v_call: TRBV9; clone_size: few; d_call: .; cdr3_nt: TGTGCCAGCAGCGCCGGTATTTCAACTAATGAAAAACTGTTTTTT; cdr3_aa: CASSAGISTNEKLFF
j_call: TRBJ1-5; v_call: TRBV25-1; clone_size: many; d_call: TRBD1; cdr3_nt: TGTGCCAGCAGTGCGGACAGGGGCCAGCCCCAGCATTTT; cdr3_aa: CASSADRGQPQHF
j_call: TRBJ2-1; v_call: TRBV10-3; clone_size: .; d_call: TRBD2; cdr3_nt: TGTGCCATCAGTGGGGGACTAGCGGGGGGCAGTAGCTCCTACAATGAGCAGTTCTTC; cdr3_aa: CAISGGLAGGSSSYNEQFF
j_call: TRBJ2-5; v_call: TRBV7-7; clone_size: many; d_call: TRBD1; cdr3_nt: TGTGCCAGCAGCTCCTTGACAGGGCGGTCGGGGACCCAGTACTTC; cdr3_aa: CASSSLTGRSGTQYF
j_call: TRBJ2-7; v_call: TRBV12-3/TRBV12-4; clone_size: .; d_call: TRBD2; cdr3_nt: TGTGCCAGCAGCGCGGGACTAGTGACCTACGAGCAGTACTTC; cdr3_aa: CASSAGLVTYEQYF
j_call: TRBJ1-5; v_call: TRBV30; clone_size: .; d_call: .; cdr3_nt: TGTGCCTGGAGTGGCCCCTCGGGGGGGGGCAATCAGCCCCAGCATTTT; cdr3_aa: CAWSGPSGGGNQPQHF
j_call: TRBJ2-7; v_call: TRBV12-3/TRBV12-4; clone_size: many; d_call: .; cdr3_nt: TGTGCCAGCAGTTTAGTGCACGGCTCCTACGAGCAGTACTTC; cdr3_aa: CASSLVHGSYEQYF
j_call: TRBJ1-1; v_call: TRBV12-3/TRBV12-4; clone_size: many; d_call: .; cdr3_nt: TGTGCCAGCAGTACCAAGGCCGACACTGAAGCTTTCTTT; cdr3_aa: CASSTKADTEAFF
j_call: TRBJ2-5; v_call: TRBV29-1; clone_size: .; d_call: TRBD1; cdr3_nt: TGCAGCGCAGCAGACAGGGTCGGTGAAAAACTGTACTTC; cdr3_aa: CSAADRVGEKLYF
j_call: TRBJ2-2; v_call: TRBV24-1; clone_size: few; d_call: .; cdr3_nt: TGTGCCACCAGTGTTTGGGGTGAGCAGTTTTTT; cdr3_aa: CATSVWGEQFF
j_call: TRBJ1-2; v_call: TRBV24-1; clone_size: many; d_call: .; cdr3_nt: TGTGCCACCTCGGGACCGGGAAACTATGGCTACACCTTC; cdr3_aa: CATSGPGNYGYTF
j_call: TRBJ2-7; v_call: TRBV10-3; clone_size: .; d_call: TRBD1; cdr3_nt: TGTGCCATCACTGTACCGGGACAGGGATCGGCCTCCTACGAGCAGTACTTC; cdr3_aa: CAITVPGQGSASYEQYF
j_call: TRBJ2-7; v_call: TRBV12-3/TRBV12-4; clone_size: many; d_call: .; cdr3_nt: TGTGCCAGCAGTTTTCGCGGCGGGGGCACCTACGAGCAGTACTTC; cdr3_aa: CASSFRGGGTYEQYF
j_call: TRBJ2-5; v_call: TRBV7-8; clone_size: many; d_call: .; cdr3_nt: TGTGCCAGCAGCTTAATTTCGGAGACCCAGTACTTC; cdr3_aa: CASSLISETQYF
j_call: TRBJ1-6; v_call: TRBV20-1; clone_size: .; d_call: .; cdr3_nt: TGCAGTGCCCCTGACAGCTATAATTCACCCCTCCACTTT; cdr3_aa: CSAPDSYNSPLHF
j_call: TRBJ1-2; v_call: TRBV20-1; clone_size: many; d_call: TRBD1; cdr3_nt: TGCAGTGCTCGTGGACAGGGGACGAGCTACACCTTC; cdr3_aa: CSARGQGTSYTF
j_call: TRBJ1-1; v_call: TRBV7-9; clone_size: many; d_call: .; cdr3_nt: TGTGCCAGCAGCCCGGGACATTCGAACACTGAAGCTTTCTTT; cdr3_aa: CASSPGHSNTEAFF
j_call: TRBJ2-7; v_call: TRBV5-4; clone_size: .; d_call: TRBD1; cdr3_nt: TGTGCCAGCAGCCCCGTCACAGGGGTCGAGCAGTACTTC; cdr3_aa: CASSPVTGVEQYF
j_call: TRBJ1-4; v_call: TRBV5-4; clone_size: few; d_call: .; cdr3_nt: TGTGCCAGCAGCTTGGACAGGGACGCGGCGGGTGAAAAACTGTTTTTT; cdr3_aa: CASSLDRDAAGEKLFF
j_call: TRBJ1-1; v_call: TRBV20-1; clone_size: many; d_call: .; cdr3_nt: TGCAGTGCCACCGGGGGGAACACTGAAGCTTTCTTT; cdr3_aa: CSATGGNTEAFF
j_call: TRBJ2-7; v_call: TRBV7-6; clone_size: once; d_call: TRBD2; cdr3_nt: TGTGCCAGCAGCCGGCGCGCGGGGGGGGAGCAGTACTTC; cdr3_aa: CASSRRAGGEQYF
j_call: TRBJ1-1; v_call: TRBV15; clone_size: many; d_call: .; cdr3_nt: TGTGCCACCAGCAGAGGGCTGGGTATGAACACTGAAGCTTTCTTT; cdr3_aa: CATSRGLGMNTEAFF